This TCR beta chain was captured in a study of blood T cell repertoires in COVID-19. On the study more broadly: Acute and convalescent COVID-19 specimens originated in the United States, Italy and Spain.

As handled by the study authors: Reference gene primer amplification yielded estimated nucleated cell counts. TCRdb's copy holds only in-frame clones and misses some; the assay was immunoSEQ multiplex PCR. Clone size and V and J calls were adopted from that table, with D and trimming inferred from the DNA. The sample shows some 100,000 clones, around 67% of them seen only once. Recruited during active infection, patients (from Seattle) were subsequently followed longitudinally. The clonotype originates from a man aged 65-85 years with COVID-19, enrolled during active disease. Sequences were obtained from peripheral blood.

The CDR3 bases are TGTGCCAGTAGTGGGCTAGCGGGCGATAGCTCCTACAATGAGCAGTTCTTC. As protein: CASSGLAGDSSYNEQFF. The rearrangement uses TRBV19 and TRBJ2-1, with 8 nucleotides matching TRBD2. With V trimmed by 5 bases and J by 0 bases, 9 bases remained unmatched. Germline CDR1 is LNHDA and CDR2 is SQIVND (reference sequence). CDR3 length: 17 residues.